One T cell receptor beta chain is described in this entry. Its antigen is unknown. Sample-barcoded 5' priming and a J-beta primer mix drove a second PCR of roughly 6 to 12 cycles. One entry per CDR3 protein, called by TCRdb with MiXCR from the 5' RACE reads. This sample carries 1.4 million or so distinct CDR3 sequences, 35% to 45% of them seen once, and the ten largest clones take over 3.5%. V shed 10 bases and J shed 0 bases, with 15 bases lying between them. The CDR3 runs 14 residues. Germline V gene lookup returns CDR1 SNHLY and CDR2 FYNNEI. The sample comes from a study of blood T cells in healthy people across ages. Study conclusions and caveats: Age brought a roughly linear fall in TCR beta diversity measured per million T cells. A strong correlation was found between TCR beta diversity and the percentage of naive T cells.

Each sample yielded at least 6 million isolated PBMCs. This receptor was taken from a woman aged 18-35 years in good health. The specimen sequenced was blood. The chain couples TRBV2 to TRBJ1-1; no clear D. The DNA for the CDR3 is TGTGCCACCGCATTGAGTAAAATGAACACTGAAGCTTTCTTT. Encoded protein: CATALSKMNTEAFF.